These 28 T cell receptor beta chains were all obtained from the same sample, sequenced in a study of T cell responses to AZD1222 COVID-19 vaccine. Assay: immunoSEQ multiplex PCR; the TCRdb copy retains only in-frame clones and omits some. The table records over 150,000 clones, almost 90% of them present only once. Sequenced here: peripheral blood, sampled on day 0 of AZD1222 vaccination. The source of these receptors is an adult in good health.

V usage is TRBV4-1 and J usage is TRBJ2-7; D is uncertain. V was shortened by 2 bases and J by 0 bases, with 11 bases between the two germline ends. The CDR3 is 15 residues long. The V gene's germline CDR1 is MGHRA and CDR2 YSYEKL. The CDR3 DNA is TGCGCCAGCAGCCAATTGACTGGGCTCTCCTACGAGCAGTACTTC. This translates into CASSQLTGLSYEQYF.

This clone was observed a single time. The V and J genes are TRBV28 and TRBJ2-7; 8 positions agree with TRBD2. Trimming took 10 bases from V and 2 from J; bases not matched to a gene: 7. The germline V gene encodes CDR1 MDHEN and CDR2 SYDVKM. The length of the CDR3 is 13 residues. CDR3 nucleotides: TGTGCCACCGAGCGGGGGCAAACCTACGAGCAGTACTTC. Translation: CATERGQTYEQYF.

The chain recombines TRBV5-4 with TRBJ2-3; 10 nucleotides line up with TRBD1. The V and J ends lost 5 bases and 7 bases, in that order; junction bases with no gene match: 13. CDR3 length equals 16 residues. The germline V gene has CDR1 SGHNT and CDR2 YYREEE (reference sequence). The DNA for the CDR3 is TGTGCCAGCAGTATCTCGACAGGGGGCGCAGGTAATACGCAGTATTTT. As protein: CASSISTGGAGNTQYF.

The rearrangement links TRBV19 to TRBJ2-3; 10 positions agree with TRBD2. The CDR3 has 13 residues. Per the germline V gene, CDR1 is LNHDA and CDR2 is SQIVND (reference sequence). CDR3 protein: CARAGGRADTQYF. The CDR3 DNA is TGTGCGAGAGCGGGAGGGAGGGCGGATACGCAGTATTTT.

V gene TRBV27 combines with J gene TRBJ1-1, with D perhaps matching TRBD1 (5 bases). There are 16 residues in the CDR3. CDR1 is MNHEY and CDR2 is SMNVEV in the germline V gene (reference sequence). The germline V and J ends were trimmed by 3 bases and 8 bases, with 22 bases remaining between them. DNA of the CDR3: TGTGCCAGCAGTTTTAAGGACGCCCGTTGGGGCACCGAAGCTTTCTTT. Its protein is CASSFKDARWGTEAFF.

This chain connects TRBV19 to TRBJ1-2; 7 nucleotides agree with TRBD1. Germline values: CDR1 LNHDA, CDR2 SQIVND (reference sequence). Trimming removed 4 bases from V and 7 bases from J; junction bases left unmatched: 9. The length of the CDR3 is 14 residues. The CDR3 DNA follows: TGTGCCAGTAGTACCGGACAGGCTTTTCTTGGCTACACCTTC. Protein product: CASSTGQAFLGYTF.

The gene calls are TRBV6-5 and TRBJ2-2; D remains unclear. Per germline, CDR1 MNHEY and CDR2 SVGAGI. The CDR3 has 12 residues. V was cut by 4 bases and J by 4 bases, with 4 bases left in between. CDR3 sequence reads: CASSFSTGELFF. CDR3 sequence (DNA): TGTGCCAGCAGTTTCAGCACCGGGGAGCTGTTTTTT.

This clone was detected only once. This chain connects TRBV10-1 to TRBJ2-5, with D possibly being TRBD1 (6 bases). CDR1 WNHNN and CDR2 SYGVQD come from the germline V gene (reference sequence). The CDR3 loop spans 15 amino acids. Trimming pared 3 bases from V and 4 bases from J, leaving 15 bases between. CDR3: CASSDGRGVGETQYF. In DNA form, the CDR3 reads TGCGCCAGCAGTGATGGCAGGGGTGTGGGAGAGACCCAGTACTTC.

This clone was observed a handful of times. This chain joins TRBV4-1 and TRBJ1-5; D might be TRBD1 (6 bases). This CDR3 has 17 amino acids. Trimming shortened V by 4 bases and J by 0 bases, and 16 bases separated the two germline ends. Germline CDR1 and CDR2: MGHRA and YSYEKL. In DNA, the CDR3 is TGCGCCAGCAGCCCCTTATTCACAGGGAATAGCAATCAGCCCCAGCATTTT. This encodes CASSPLFTGNSNQPQHF.

CDR3 amino acids: CASSPRWSGDRQAPDTQYF. In DNA, the CDR3 is TGTGCCAGCAGCCCTCGCTGGAGCGGGGACAGGCAGGCCCCAGATACGCAGTATTTT. The V call is TRBV7-9, the J call TRBJ2-3, with D perhaps matching TRBD1 (8 bases). Germline V CDR1 and CDR2: SEHNR, FQNEAQ (reference sequence). The CDR3 is made up of 19 amino acids. The ends were cut back, 5 bases at V and 4 bases at J, with 28 bases in the middle.

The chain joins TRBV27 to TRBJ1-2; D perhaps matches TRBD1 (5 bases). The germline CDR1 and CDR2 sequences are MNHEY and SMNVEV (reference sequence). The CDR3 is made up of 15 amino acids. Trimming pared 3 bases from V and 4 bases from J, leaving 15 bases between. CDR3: CASSFPGTAIYGYTF. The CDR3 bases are TGTGCCAGCAGTTTCCCCGGGACGGCAATCTATGGCTACACCTTC.

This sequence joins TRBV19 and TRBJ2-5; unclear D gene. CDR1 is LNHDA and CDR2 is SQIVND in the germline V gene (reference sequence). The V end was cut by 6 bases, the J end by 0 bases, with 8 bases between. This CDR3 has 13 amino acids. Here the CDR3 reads CASSGQYQETQYF. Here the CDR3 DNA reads TGTGCCAGTAGCGGCCAGTACCAAGAGACCCAGTACTTC.

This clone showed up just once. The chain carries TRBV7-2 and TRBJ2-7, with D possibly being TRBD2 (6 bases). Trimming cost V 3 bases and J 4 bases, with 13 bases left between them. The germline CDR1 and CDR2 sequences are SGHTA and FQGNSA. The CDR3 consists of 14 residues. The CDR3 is CASSFSGLLYEQYF. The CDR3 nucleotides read TGTGCCAGCAGCTTTTCGGGACTTTTGTACGAGCAGTACTTC.

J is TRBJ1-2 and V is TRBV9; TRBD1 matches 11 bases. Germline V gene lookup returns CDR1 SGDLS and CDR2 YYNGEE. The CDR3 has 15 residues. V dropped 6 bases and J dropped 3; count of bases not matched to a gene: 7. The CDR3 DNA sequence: TGTGCCAGCACCTATACGGGACAGGGGGACTATGGCTACACCTTC. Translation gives CASTYTGQGDYGYTF.

The CDR3 nucleotides are TGCGCCAGCAGCCAAGAATGGGGAAGATCTAGCACAGATACGCAGTATTTT. This sequence encodes CASSQEWGRSSTDTQYF. This chain joins TRBV4-3 and TRBJ2-3, with D unresolved. The CDR3 loop spans 17 amino acids. V was cut by 0 bases and J by 0 bases, with 13 bases left in between. In germline, CDR1 is LGHNA, CDR2 YSLEER.

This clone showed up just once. The CDR3 bases are TGTGCCAGTAGTAGCCGGACAGTTGAAAAACTGTTTTTT. Residues: CASSSRTVEKLFF. The chain has TRBV19 and TRBJ1-4, with a possible D match to TRBD1 (6 bases). This CDR3 has 13 residues. V dropped 4 bases and J dropped 7 bases, with 10 bases sitting between them. Germline values: CDR1 LNHDA, CDR2 SQIVND (reference sequence). Combining the CDR3 with reference TRBV19 and TRBJ1-4 gives the whole variable domain DGGITQSPKYLFRKEGQNVTLSCEQNLNHDAMYWYRQDPGQGLRLIYYSQIVNDFQKGDIAEGYSVSREKKESFPLTVTSAQKNPTAFYLCASSSRTVEKLFFGSGTQLSVL.

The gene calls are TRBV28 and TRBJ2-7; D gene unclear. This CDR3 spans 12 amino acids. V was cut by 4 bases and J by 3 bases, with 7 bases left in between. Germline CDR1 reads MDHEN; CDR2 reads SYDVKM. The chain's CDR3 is CASSSIVYEQYF. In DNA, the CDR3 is TGTGCCAGCAGTTCGATTGTCTACGAGCAGTACTTC.

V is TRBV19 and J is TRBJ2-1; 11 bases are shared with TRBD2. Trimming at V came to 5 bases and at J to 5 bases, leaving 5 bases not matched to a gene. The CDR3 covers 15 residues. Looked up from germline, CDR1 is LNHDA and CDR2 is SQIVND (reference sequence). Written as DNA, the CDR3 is TGTGCCAGTAGTTTAAGACTAGCGGGGCACAATGAGCAGTTCTTC. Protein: CASSLRLAGHNEQFF.

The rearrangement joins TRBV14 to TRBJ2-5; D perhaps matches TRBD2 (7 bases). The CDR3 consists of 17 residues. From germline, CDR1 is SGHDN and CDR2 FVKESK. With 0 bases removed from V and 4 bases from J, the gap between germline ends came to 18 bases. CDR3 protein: CASSQDGPWGGRETQYF. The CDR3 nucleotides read TGTGCCAGCAGCCAAGATGGGCCGTGGGGGGGCAGAGAGACCCAGTACTTC.

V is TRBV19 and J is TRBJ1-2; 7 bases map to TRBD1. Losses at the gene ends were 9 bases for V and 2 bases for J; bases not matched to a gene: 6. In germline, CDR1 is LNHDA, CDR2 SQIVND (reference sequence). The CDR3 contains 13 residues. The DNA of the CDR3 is TGTGCCAGCAGTGTACAGGGGAACTATGGCTACACCTTC. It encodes CASSVQGNYGYTF.

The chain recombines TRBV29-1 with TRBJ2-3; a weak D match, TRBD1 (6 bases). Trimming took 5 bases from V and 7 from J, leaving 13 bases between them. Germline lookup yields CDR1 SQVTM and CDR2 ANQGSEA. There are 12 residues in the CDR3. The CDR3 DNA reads TGCAGCGTTAACCAGGGGTTAAATACGCAGTATTTT. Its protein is CSVNQGLNTQYF.

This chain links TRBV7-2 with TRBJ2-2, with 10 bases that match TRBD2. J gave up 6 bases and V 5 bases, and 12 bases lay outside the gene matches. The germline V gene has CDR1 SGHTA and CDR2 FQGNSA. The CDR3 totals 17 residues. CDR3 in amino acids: CASSLFGVAGGAGELFF. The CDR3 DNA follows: TGTGCCAGCAGCCTCTTTGGGGTAGCGGGGGGAGCCGGGGAGCTGTTTTTT.

CDR3 DNA sequence: TGTGCCAGCAGCCATCGGACTGGCGGGGGCTATGGCTACACCTTC. As protein: CASSHRTGGGYGYTF. The chain uses TRBV6-5 and TRBJ1-2, with D possibly TRBD1 on 5 matching bases. The CDR3 covers 15 residues. Trimming took 6 bases from V and 4 from J, leaving 18 bases between them. Germline V lookup: CDR1 MNHEY, CDR2 SVGAGI.

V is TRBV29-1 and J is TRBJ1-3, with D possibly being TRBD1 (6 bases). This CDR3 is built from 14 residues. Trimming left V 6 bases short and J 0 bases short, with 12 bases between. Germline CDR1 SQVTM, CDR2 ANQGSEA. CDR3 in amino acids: CSVTGQHSGNTIYF. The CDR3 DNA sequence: TGCAGCGTGACAGGCCAGCACTCTGGAAACACCATATATTTT.

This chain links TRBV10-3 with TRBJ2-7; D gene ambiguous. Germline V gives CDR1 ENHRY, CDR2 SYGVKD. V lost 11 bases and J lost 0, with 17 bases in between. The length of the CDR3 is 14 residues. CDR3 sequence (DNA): TGTGCCGCCTCTCCTGGAGCTAGCTCCTACGAGCAGTACTTC. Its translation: CAASPGASSYEQYF.

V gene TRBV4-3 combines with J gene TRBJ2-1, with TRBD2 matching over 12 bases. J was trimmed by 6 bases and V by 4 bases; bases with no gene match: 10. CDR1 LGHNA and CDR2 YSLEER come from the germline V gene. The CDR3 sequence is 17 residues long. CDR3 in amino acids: CASSRLLAGGLANEQFF. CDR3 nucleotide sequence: TGCGCCAGCAGCCGGCTTCTAGCGGGGGGGTTAGCCAATGAGCAGTTCTTC.

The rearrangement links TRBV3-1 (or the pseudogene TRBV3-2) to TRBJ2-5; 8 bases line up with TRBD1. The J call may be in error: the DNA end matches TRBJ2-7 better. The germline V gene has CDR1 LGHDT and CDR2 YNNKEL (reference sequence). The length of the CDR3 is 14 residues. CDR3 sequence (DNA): TGTGCCAGCAGCCATGGGACAGGAATGTACGAGCAGTACTTC. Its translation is CASSHGTGMYEQYF.

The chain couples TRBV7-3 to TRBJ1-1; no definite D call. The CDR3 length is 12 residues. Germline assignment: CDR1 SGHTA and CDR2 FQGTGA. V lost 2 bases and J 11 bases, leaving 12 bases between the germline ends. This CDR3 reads CASSLGPREAFF. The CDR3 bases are TGTGCCAGCAGCTTAGGACCGCGAGAGGCTTTCTTT.